This T cell receptor beta chain was obtained from a study of blood T cell repertoires in COVID-19. Study-wide background: PBMCs, B-cell-depleted T cells, or T cells were the source of the cDNA or gDNA that made up the material.

Clones were read by immunoSEQ multiplex PCR, and TCRdb kept only the in-frame ones, dropping some. Of 160,000 or so clones in the sample, about 88% were seen once. From germline, CDR1 is MNHEY and CDR2 SVGAGI. The V and J ends lost 2 bases and 6 bases, in that order; junction bases with no gene match: 4. The CDR3 extends over 15 amino acids. The V and J genes are TRBV6-5 and TRBJ2-1; 10 bases fit TRBD2. The source of this sequence is a man aged 55 to 69 with active or convalescent COVID-19. The sample consisted of peripheral blood. The CDR3, as DNA: TGTGCCAGCAGTTACCCAGGACTAGCGGCCAATGAGCAGTTCTTC. Its protein product is CASSYPGLAANEQFF.